These T cell receptor beta chains were read from a single sample in a study of T cells in Graves' hyperthyroidism and ophthalmopathy. Each CDR3 protein is one row after TCRdb ran MiXCR on the multiplex PCR reads. Of approximately 58,000 distinct CDR3 sequences in the sample, less than 50% are singletons; the top ten hold over 10%. The sample taken for sequencing was blood. Receptors originate from a woman aged 25 to 45 with Graves' ophthalmopathy. CDR3s include the opening cysteine and the closing phenylalanine or tryptophan. A D gene is named only where the DNA matches it firmly. Expanded clones get a size class; other rows say once, few or many, or leave the size out.

J gene	clone size	D gene	V gene	CDR3 protein	CDR3 DNA
TRBJ2-2	-	-	TRBV27	CASSFLGQGNTGELFF	TGTGCCAGCAGTTTCCTAGGGCAGGGTAACACCGGGGAGCTGTTTTTT
TRBJ1-1	once	TRBD1	TRBV9	CASSVGGQGLSNTEAFF	TGTGCCAGCAGCGTAGGTGGACAGGGTCTTTCGAACACTGAAGCTTTCTTT
TRBJ2-5	many	-	TRBV4-1	CASSQDGRAWETQYF	TGCGCCAGCAGCCAAGACGGACGAGCTTGGGAGACCCAGTACTTC
TRBJ2-1	many	-	TRBV29-1	CSVEVQYNEQFF	TGCAGCGTTGAAGTACAATACAATGAGCAGTTCTTC
TRBJ1-5	many	-	TRBV2	CASSENARVGGPQHF	TGTGCCAGCAGTGAAAACGCCAGGGTTGGGGGGCCCCAGCATTTT
TRBJ2-2	many	TRBD1	TRBV7-3	CASSSRTGPTMNTGELFF	TGTGCCAGCAGCTCAAGGACAGGGCCAACAATGAACACCGGGGAGCTGTTTTTT
TRBJ1-2	medium-sized	-	TRBV29-1	CSVVHLGGNYGYTF	TGCAGCGTTGTTCACTTAGGTGGGAACTATGGCTACACCTTC
TRBJ1-5	few	-	TRBV28	CASSLYREGDSNQPQHF	TGTGCCAGCAGTTTGTATAGAGAGGGTGACAGCAATCAGCCCCAGCATTTT
TRBJ2-1	many	TRBD2	TRBV6-2/TRBV6-3	CASSLLGLAGGYSYNEQFF	TGTGCCAGCAGTCTACTGGGCCTAGCGGGAGGTTACTCCTACAATGAGCAGTTCTTC
TRBJ2-7	many	TRBD2	TRBV9	CASSGSTSGSYEQYF	TGTGCCAGCAGCGGGTCGACTAGCGGGAGTTACGAGCAGTACTTC
TRBJ1-5	many	-	TRBV20-1	CSASPGDGQPQHF	TGCAGTGCTAGCCCGGGGGATGGTCAGCCCCAGCATTTT
TRBJ1-3	-	-	TRBV12-3/TRBV12-4	CASSEAGGGNTIYF	TGTGCCAGCAGCGAGGCGGGTGGTGGAAACACCATATATTTT
TRBJ2-5	many	-	TRBV6-5	CASSYAGTKETQYF	TGTGCCAGCAGTTACGCCGGGACAAAAGAGACCCAGTACTTC
TRBJ2-4	many	-	TRBV5-8	CASSLAQKNIQYF	TGTGCCAGCAGCTTGGCGCAGAAAAACATTCAGTACTTC
TRBJ2-3	once	-	TRBV24-1	CATTGHNNEQYF	TGTGCCACCACTGGCCACAACAATGAGCAGTATTTT
TRBJ1-6	-	-	TRBV19	CASSNFGTTIAASPLHF	TGTGCCAGTAGTAATTTCGGGACAACCATAGCGGCGTCACCCCTCCACTTT
TRBJ1-6	many	TRBD1	TRBV9	CASSGTGGSPLHF	TGTGCCAGTTCCGGGACAGGGGGTTCACCCCTCCACTTT
TRBJ2-7	many	-	TRBV19	CASSILNLWDEQYF	TGTGCCAGTAGTATCTTGAATCTTTGGGACGAGCAGTACTTC
TRBJ1-6	many	-	TRBV6-5	CASSYSENSPLHF	TGTGCCAGCAGTTACTCTGAGAATTCACCCCTCCACTTT
TRBJ2-7	-	TRBD2	TRBV7-2	CASSLSGGSRSYEQYF	TGTGCCAGCAGCTTAAGTGGCGGGAGCCGCTCCTACGAGCAGTACTTC
TRBJ1-5	medium-sized	-	TRBV7-8	CASSVLEGNQPQHF	TGTGCCAGCAGCGTACTCGAGGGCAATCAGCCCCAGCATTTT
TRBJ2-1	many	TRBD1	TRBV9	CASSVGQGVSNEQFF	TGTGCCAGCAGCGTAGGACAGGGGGTATCCAATGAGCAGTTCTTC
TRBJ1-5	-	TRBD1	TRBV7-3	CASSQGQGVNQPQHF	TGTGCCAGCAGCCAGGGACAGGGGGTCAATCAGCCCCAGCATTTT
TRBJ2-1	many	-	TRBV29-1	CSVEGWGPSYNEQFF	TGCAGCGTTGAAGGTTGGGGGCCCTCCTACAATGAGCAGTTCTTC
TRBJ2-7	-	-	TRBV4-1	CASSLQGTYEEYF	TGCGCCAGCAGCCTCCAGGGGACCTACGAGGAATACTTC
TRBJ1-6	many	-	TRBV4-2	CASSQGAGASSPLHF	TGTGCCAGCAGCCAAGGGGCAGGGGCGAGTTCACCCCTCCACTTT
TRBJ1-4	-	-	TRBV24-1	CATSGGKENEKLFF	TGCGCCACCAGCGGCGGAAAGGAAAATGAAAAACTGTTTTTT
TRBJ2-3	many	-	TRBV29-1	CSVGNAGRSTDTQYF	TGCAGCGTTGGGAACGCGGGTCGGTCCACAGATACGCAGTATTTT
TRBJ2-1	many	-	TRBV6-4	CASSQLPGSYNEQFF	TGTGCCAGCAGCCAGTTACCCGGCTCCTACAATGAGCAGTTCTTC
TRBJ1-4	-	-	TRBV28	CASSGGTQEEETNEKLFF	TGTGCCAGCAGTGGGGGGACACAAGAAGAGGAAACTAATGAAAAACTGTTTTTT
TRBJ1-2	medium-sized	TRBD1	TRBV20-1	CSATGTGNYGYTF	TGCAGTGCAACCGGGACAGGGAACTATGGCTACACCTTC
TRBJ1-2	many	-	TRBV5-4	CASSFGTPIDYGYTF	TGTGCCAGCAGCTTTGGGACACCTATCGACTATGGCTACACCTTC
TRBJ1-5	medium-sized	-	TRBV10-3	CAIQQGSNQPQHF	TGTGCCATCCAACAGGGAAGCAATCAGCCCCAGCATTTT
TRBJ1-2	many	-	TRBV7-2	CASSPEGQGYTF	TGTGCCAGCAGCCCCGAGGGGCAGGGCTACACCTTC
TRBJ2-3	many	TRBD2	TRBV4-1	CASRRDAASGSTDTQYF	TGCGCCAGCAGGCGCGATGCGGCTAGCGGAAGCACAGATACGCAGTATTTT
TRBJ1-1	-	-	TRBV2	CASKAGVGGMNTEAFF	TGTGCCAGCAAAGCGGGGGTTGGCGGGATGAACACTGAAGCTTTCTTT
TRBJ2-7	many	TRBD1	TRBV3-1	CASSQGWAGGYEQYF	TGTGCCAGCAGCCAAGGTTGGGCAGGGGGATACGAGCAGTACTTC
TRBJ2-3	medium-sized	-	TRBV24-1	CATSDLQGDTDTQYF	TGTGCCACCAGTGATTTGCAAGGGGACACAGATACGCAGTATTTT
TRBJ1-2	-	TRBD1	TRBV29-1	CSSSTGRGGYTF	TGCAGCAGCTCGACAGGGAGAGGCGGCTACACCTTC
TRBJ1-1	many	TRBD1	TRBV6-5	CASSYSDRTEAFF	TGTGCCAGCAGTTACTCGGACAGGACTGAAGCTTTCTTT
TRBJ1-5	-	-	TRBV20-1	CSASGSVNIQPQHF	TGCAGTGCTAGCGGAAGTGTGAACATTCAGCCCCAGCATTTT
TRBJ2-7	-	TRBD2	TRBV19	CASSLRLAGVLREQYF	TGTGCCAGCAGCTTAAGGTTAGCGGGAGTCCTGCGCGAGCAGTACTTC
TRBJ1-4	-	-	TRBV20-1	CSARGCGTTNEKLFF	TGCAGTGCTAGAGGGTGTGGGACAACTAATGAAAAACTGTTTTTT
TRBJ1-5	-	TRBD1	TRBV5-5	CASSPTGSQPQHF	TGTGCCAGCAGCCCGACAGGGAGCCAGCCCCAGCATTTT
TRBJ1-1	few	TRBD1	TRBV27	CASSLRQGRWNTEAFF	TGTGCCAGCAGTCTTAGACAGGGGCGTTGGAACACTGAAGCTTTCTTT
TRBJ1-5	many	TRBD1	TRBV2	CASSAGTVFNQPQHF	TGTGCCAGCAGTGCAGGGACAGTCTTCAATCAGCCCCAGCATTTT
TRBJ2-1	many	-	TRBV7-9	CASSRQTYNEQFF	TGTGCCAGCAGCCGACAGACCTACAATGAGCAGTTCTTC
TRBJ2-1	few	-	TRBV3-1	CASSQETGSYNEQFF	TGTGCCAGCAGCCAAGAGACGGGATCCTACAATGAGCAGTTCTTC
TRBJ2-4	many	TRBD2	TRBV9	CASSPLSFGGDIQYF	TGTGCCAGCAGTCCCCTCTCATTTGGGGGGGACATTCAGTACTTC
TRBJ2-7	many	TRBD2	TRBV5-4	CASSPGLAGVPGEQYF	TGTGCCAGCAGCCCCGGCCTAGCGGGAGTCCCTGGGGAGCAGTACTTC
TRBJ2-1	-	-	TRBV25-1	CASLASWDEQFF	TGTGCCAGCTTAGCTTCGTGGGATGAGCAGTTCTTC
TRBJ2-1	many	-	TRBV5-1	CASSGNYNEQFF	TGCGCCAGCAGCGGAAACTACAATGAGCAGTTCTTC
TRBJ2-1	-	-	TRBV5-1	CASDRGGGDYNEQFF	TGCGCCAGCGACCGAGGGGGGGGGGACTACAATGAGCAGTTCTTC
TRBJ2-5	-	TRBD2	TRBV29-1	CSVLGGGQETQYF	TGCAGCGTTTTGGGGGGGGGCCAAGAGACCCAGTACTTC